This passage covers 16 T cell receptor beta chains from one sample sequenced in a study of early T cells in non-severe SARS-CoV-2 infection. Via MiXCR, TCRdb re-called the 5' RACE reads, giving one row per CDR3 protein. This sample has tens of thousands of distinct CDR3 sequences; over 12% occur once, and the top ten carry under 4%. Sequencing used whole blood. These receptors were collected from an adult who was a healthcare worker with PCR-confirmed SARS-CoV-2 infection or an uninfected control (not recorded which).

The chain uses TRBV6-6 and TRBJ2-1; TRBD2 is a possible D gene (5 bases). Trimming shortened V by 7 bases and J by 7 bases, and 20 bases separated the two germline ends. Germline assignment: CDR1 MNHNY and CDR2 SVGAGI (reference sequence). The CDR3 extends over 15 amino acids. CDR3 region: CASTRLGVPINEQFF. DNA for the CDR3: TGTGCCAGCACCCGTTTGGGAGTCCCAATAAATGAGCAGTTCTTC.

The chain joins TRBV3-1 to TRBJ1-1, with D possibly TRBD1 on 5 matching bases. CDR3 size: 11 residues. Germline V gene data show CDR1 as LGHDT and CDR2 as YNNKEL (reference sequence). In DNA, the CDR3 is TGTGCAGTCGGCGGGGCCACTGAAGCTTTCTTT. Its translation is CAVGGATEAFF. The variable domain in full, with the rest retrieved from reference TRBV3-1 and TRBJ1-1, is DTAVSQTPKYLVTQMGNDKSIKCEQNLGHDTMYWYKQDSKKFLKIMFSYNNKELIINETVPNRFSPKSPDKAHLNLHINSLELGDSAVYFCAVGGATEAFFGQGTRLTVV.

This clonotype has a count of ten or more. The DNA of the CDR3 is TGTGCCAGCAGCTTGGGGGCAGTCACTCAGCCCCAGCATTTT. This gives the protein CASSLGAVTQPQHF. V usage is TRBV5-8 and J usage is TRBJ1-5; D is unresolved. Trimming shortened V by 0 bases and J by 6 bases, and 10 bases separated the two germline ends. There are 14 residues in the CDR3. Germline V lookup: CDR1 SGHTS, CDR2 YDEGEE.

The chain has TRBV9 and TRBJ2-3; perhaps TRBD1 as D (5 bases). V was shortened by 1 base and J by 5 bases, with 11 bases between the two germline ends. The germline V gene has CDR1 SGDLS and CDR2 YYNGEE. This CDR3 has 14 amino acids. In nucleotides, the CDR3 is TGTGCCAGCAGCGTACTGTCAGGGATAGATACGCAGTATTTT. It specifies CASSVLSGIDTQYF.

The chain's CDR3 is CASSLEGQRYEQYF. CDR3 coding DNA: TGCGCCAGCAGCTTGGAGGGACAGCGCTACGAGCAGTACTTC. V gene TRBV5-1 combines with J gene TRBJ2-7; 7 bases agree with TRBD1. Germline assignment: CDR1 SGHRS and CDR2 YFSETQ. The CDR3 contains 14 residues. With V trimmed by 0 bases and J by 3 bases, 3 bases remained unmatched.

The rearrangement uses TRBV18 and TRBJ2-5; D is perhaps TRBD2 (5 bases). From germline, CDR1 is KGHSH and CDR2 LQKENI. Trimming pared 10 bases from V and 5 bases from J, leaving 14 bases between. The CDR3 has 12 amino acids. The CDR3, as DNA: TGTGCCACCGCCGGGGAAGACGAGACCCAGTACTTC. Translated, it gives CATAGEDETQYF. Full variable domain (rest looked up from reference TRBV18 and TRBJ2-5): NAGVMQNPRHLVRRRGQEARLRCSPMKGHSHVYWYRQLPEEGLKFMVYLQKENIIDESGMPKERFSAEFPKEGPSILRIQQVVRGDSAAYFCATAGEDETQYFGPGTRLLVL.

This clonotype has more than one count but fewer than ten. This chain uses TRBV2 with TRBJ2-7; D may be TRBD1 or TRBD2 (5 bases each). This CDR3 is built from 14 residues. Trimming stripped 1 base from V and 2 bases from J, with 9 bases between. CDR1 and CDR2 from the germline V gene are SNHLY and FYNNEI. CDR3 coding DNA: TGTGCCAGCAGTGAAGGGGACGTAGCCTACGAGCAGTACTTC. This codes for CASSEGDVAYEQYF.

This clonotype was detected a few times. The V gene is TRBV11-2, the J gene TRBJ2-5; perhaps TRBD1 as D (5 bases). Between the trimmed V and J ends, which lost 4 bases and 5 bases, there was a span of 8 bases. Germline CDR1 and CDR2: SGHAT and FQNNGV. CDR3 length equals 12 residues. The CDR3 DNA reads TGTGCCAGCAGCTCCAGGGCTGAGACCCAGTACTTC. Translated: CASSSRAETQYF. Filled out from reference TRBV11-2 and TRBJ2-5, the complete variable domain reads EAGVAQSPRYKIIEKRQSVAFWCNPISGHATLYWYQQILGQGPKLLIQFQNNGVVDDSQLPKDRFSAERLKGVDSTLKIQPAKLEDSAVYLCASSSRAETQYFGPGTRLLVL.

This clonotype was seen once. V and J are TRBV2 and TRBJ2-7; D gene uncertain. This CDR3 region has 15 residues. CDR1 and CDR2 from the germline V gene are SNHLY and FYNNEI. Trimming pared 9 bases from V and 1 base from J, leaving 19 bases between. The CDR3 DNA sequence: TGTGCCAGGACGCCCCTTGACGTACCGTCCTACGAGCAGTACTTC. Its protein product is CARTPLDVPSYEQYF.

This clonotype was found many times. The chain is built from TRBV13 and TRBJ2-7, with a weak D call TRBD2 (7 bases). Looked up from germline, CDR1 is PRHDT and CDR2 is FYEKMQ (reference sequence). The CDR3 loop spans 16 amino acids. Trimming left V 5 bases short and J 2 bases short, with 19 bases between. The CDR3 DNA follows: TGTGCCAGCAGCCCCCGGGGGGAAGGGGGGACCTACGAGCAGTACTTC. This translates into CASSPRGEGGTYEQYF.

The gene calls are TRBV25-1 and TRBJ2-3, with D possibly matching TRBD2 (6 bases). Trimming removed 5 bases from V and 2 bases from J, with 11 bases in between. Germline CDR1 and CDR2: MGHDK and SYGVNS. This CDR3 spans 14 amino acids. This chain's CDR3 is CASSLGGFTDTQYF. Written as DNA, the CDR3 is TGTGCCAGCAGTCTGGGGGGTTTCACAGATACGCAGTATTTT.

This clonotype was seen at least ten times. This chain uses TRBV27 with TRBJ1-6; D may be TRBD1 (5 bases). Trimming removed 3 bases at V and 10 bases at J, with 13 bases between. CDR1 is MNHEY and CDR2 is SMNVEV in the germline V gene (reference sequence). The CDR3 covers 14 residues. In DNA, the CDR3 is TGTGCCAGCAGTTTTGGGGGGGTTGGGTCACCCCTCCACTTT. It yields the protein CASSFGGVGSPLHF.

The CDR3 loop reads CASSPGLAGRGQADTQYF. CDR3 in DNA: TGCGCCAGCAGCCCCGGACTAGCGGGCCGGGGCCAGGCAGATACGCAGTATTTT. The J gene is TRBJ2-3, the V gene TRBV5-1; 11 bases map to TRBD2. CDR1 SGHRS and CDR2 YFSETQ come from the germline V gene. CDR3 length: 18 residues. Trimming took 4 bases from V and 4 from J; bases not matched to a gene: 14.

This clonotype was observed a handful of times. The rearrangement uses TRBV6-1 and TRBJ2-5; 8 nucleotides align to TRBD1. The CDR3 has 16 amino acids. Germline V CDR1 and CDR2: MNHNS, SASEGT. The J segment lost 3 bases and the V segment lost 5 bases, leaving 11 bases of the junction unmatched. CDR3 in DNA: TGTGCCAGCAGTCAATTTGACAGGGGCGAAGAAGAGACCCAGTACTTC. This sequence encodes CASSQFDRGEEETQYF.

This clonotype occurred many times. The V gene is TRBV30, the J gene TRBJ1-5, with a possible D match to TRBD1 (5 bases). The length of the CDR3 is 14 residues. V shed 5 bases and J shed 7 bases, with 18 bases lying between them. The germline V gene has CDR1 GTSNPN and CDR2 SVGIG (reference sequence). The CDR3 DNA is TGTGCCTGGTCCTCCGGGACGATGATGCAGCCCCAGCATTTT. The encoded protein is CAWSSGTMMQPQHF.

This clonotype was observed at least ten times. This chain links TRBV6-4 with TRBJ2-1; 9 bases are a match to TRBD2. The germline gives CDR1 MRHNA, CDR2 SNTAGT. This CDR3 region has 16 residues. The V gene end was trimmed by 5 bases and the J gene end by 8 bases; junction bases not matched to a gene: 13. CDR3 nucleotides: TGTGCCAGCAGTCAAGGCGTGGGTAGCGGGAGCGATGAGCAGTTCTTC. As protein: CASSQGVGSGSDEQFF.